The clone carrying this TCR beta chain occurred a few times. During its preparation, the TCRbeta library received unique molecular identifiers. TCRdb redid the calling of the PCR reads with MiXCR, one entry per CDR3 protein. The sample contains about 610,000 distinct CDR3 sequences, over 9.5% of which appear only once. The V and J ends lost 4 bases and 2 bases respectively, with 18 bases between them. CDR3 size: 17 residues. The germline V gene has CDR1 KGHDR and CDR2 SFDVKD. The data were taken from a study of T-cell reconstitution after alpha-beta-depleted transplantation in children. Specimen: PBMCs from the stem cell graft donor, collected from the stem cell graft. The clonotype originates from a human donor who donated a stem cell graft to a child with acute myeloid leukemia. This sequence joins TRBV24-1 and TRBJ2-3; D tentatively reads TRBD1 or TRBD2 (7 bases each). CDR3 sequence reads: CATSDRGGEDLTDTQYF. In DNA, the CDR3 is TGTGCCACCAGTGACAGGGGGGGGGAGGACCTCACAGATACGCAGTATTTT.